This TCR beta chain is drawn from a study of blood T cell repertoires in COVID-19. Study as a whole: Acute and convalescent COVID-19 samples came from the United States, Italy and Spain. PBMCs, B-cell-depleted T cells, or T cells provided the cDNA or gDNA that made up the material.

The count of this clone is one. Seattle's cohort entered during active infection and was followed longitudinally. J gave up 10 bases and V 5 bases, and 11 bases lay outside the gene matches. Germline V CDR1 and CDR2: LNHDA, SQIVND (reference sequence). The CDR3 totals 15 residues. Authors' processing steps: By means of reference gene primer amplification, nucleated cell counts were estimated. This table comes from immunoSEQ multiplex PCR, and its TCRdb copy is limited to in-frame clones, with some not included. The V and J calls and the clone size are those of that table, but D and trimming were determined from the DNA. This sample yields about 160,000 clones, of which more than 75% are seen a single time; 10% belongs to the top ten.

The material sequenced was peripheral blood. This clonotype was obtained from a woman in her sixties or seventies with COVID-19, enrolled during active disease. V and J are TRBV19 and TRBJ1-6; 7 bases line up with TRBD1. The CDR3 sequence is CASSPLGTVSSPLHF. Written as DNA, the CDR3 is TGTGCCAGTAGTCCGCTAGGGACAGTTTCATCACCCCTCCACTTT.